Sequencing of this T cell receptor (beta chain) was carried out in a study of T cell responses to AZD1222 COVID-19 vaccine listed by TCRdb under 2021. With respect to the entire study: Because spike-specific TCR depth and breadth did not differ between the two schedules, AZD1222 recipients who got a second dose at roughly 4 weeks were pooled with those who got a second dose at roughly 12 weeks. TCR sequencing was performed for approximately 240 trial participants, of whom 200 to 210 were given two doses of AZD1222 and around 26 were given two doses of MenACWY control vaccine. Trial participants were enrolled into age subgroups of 18-55, 56-69 and 70-plus years, which contained around 140, 26 and 57 TCR-sequenced participants, respectively. The research as a whole found: The 56-69-year group was small, and its depth increase did not reach significance, likely because of low power. Because no samples from the day 14 peak response were available, repertoires could be characterized only after the peak T cell response. Only a handful of AZD1222 recipients were SARS-CoV-2 seropositive at baseline, limiting conclusions about previously exposed vaccinees. CD4 TCRs associated with the vaccine covered the entire spike protein, and the dominant responses were in regions 160-218 and 743-854. Reportedly, close to half of the unique spike-specific TCRs recognized epitopes lying outside the regions that are mutated in the B.1.351 and B.1.1.7 variants. Spike-specific TCR breadth and depth rose significantly after two AZD1222 doses compared with day 0 and with MenACWY recipients. Most participants were white British and females outnumbered males, and the authors suggested that clonal diversity may have been underestimated.

Interpreted using the paper, the time point label stands for: baseline before first vaccination. Samples from vaccinated people were obtained from the UK trials COV001 and COV002, which included a single-blind randomized controlled phase 2/3 trial of AZD1222 (ChAdOx1 nCoV-19) in healthy adults. Trial participant PBMC samples were collected at day 0 and day 28 after the second dose for TCRbeta chain sequencing. From cysteine to phenylalanine, the CDR3 is 15 amino acids long. The entry retains the CDR3 DNA only, 45 bases that are in frame from base 1. Trimmed from V: 5 bases; trimmed from J: 5 bases; junction bases lacking a gene match: 7. CDR1 and CDR2 (PRHDT, FYEKMQ) derive from the germline V gene (reference sequence). Points on this clone: Which antigen it targets is not known. Nothing much larger sits one base from this clone, and base qualities are not available.

The CDR3 regions of human TCRbeta chains were analyzed by immunosequencing. The source study handled its data this way. Repertoire TCRs were checked for matches against a reference library of SARS-CoV-2-specific TCRs that had been generated using the MIRA antigen-specificity platform. Breadth meant the fraction of unique TCRs that were SARS-CoV-2-associated, whereas depth meant the fraction of total T cells that were SARS-CoV-2-associated. Using the MIRA data, each spike-specific TCR was assigned both to the spike region to which the TCR was reactive and to a CD4 or CD8 class. Log10-transformed breadth and depth values were compared by one-way ANOVA with Sidak's multiple comparisons tests. TCRdb holds this immuneACCESS table with in-frame rearrangements only. Some clones are missing; in checked studies, unresolved V genes explain under half, and the rest has no known cause. The DNA was the basis for D and trimming; V, J and clone size are from that table. The sample table lists over 100,000 clones, approximately 83% of them with a count of one. Roughly 9% of the sample is taken by the ten largest.

The source is an adult in good health. The chain employs TRBV13 and TRBJ1-2, with 11 middle bases fitting TRBD1. The sequencing here drew on peripheral blood, taken on day 0 of AZD1222 vaccination. The nucleotide sequence reads TGTGCCAGCAGCCCCCTGGGGGACAGGGGGTATGGCTACACCTTC. Translated, it reads CASSPLGDRGYGYTF.